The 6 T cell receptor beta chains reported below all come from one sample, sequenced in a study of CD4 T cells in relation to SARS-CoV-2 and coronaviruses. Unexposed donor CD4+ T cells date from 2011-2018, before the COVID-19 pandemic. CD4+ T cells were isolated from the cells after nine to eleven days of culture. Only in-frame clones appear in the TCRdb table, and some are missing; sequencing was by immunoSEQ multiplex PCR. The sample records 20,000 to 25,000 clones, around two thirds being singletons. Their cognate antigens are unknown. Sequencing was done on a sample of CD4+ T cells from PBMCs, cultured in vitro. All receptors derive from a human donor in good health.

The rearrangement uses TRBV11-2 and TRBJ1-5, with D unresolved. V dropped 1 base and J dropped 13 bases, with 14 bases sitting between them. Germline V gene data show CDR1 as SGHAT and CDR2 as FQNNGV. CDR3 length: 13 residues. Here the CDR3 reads CASSLGQRETQHF. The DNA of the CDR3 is TGTGCCAGCAGCTTAGGGCAGAGGGAGACACAGCATTTT.

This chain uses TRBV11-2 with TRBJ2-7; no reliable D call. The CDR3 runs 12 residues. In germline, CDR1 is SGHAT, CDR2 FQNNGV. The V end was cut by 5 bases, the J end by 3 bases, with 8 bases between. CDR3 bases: TGTGCCAGCAGCGTATCCCTCTACGAGCAGTACTTC. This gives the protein CASSVSLYEQYF.

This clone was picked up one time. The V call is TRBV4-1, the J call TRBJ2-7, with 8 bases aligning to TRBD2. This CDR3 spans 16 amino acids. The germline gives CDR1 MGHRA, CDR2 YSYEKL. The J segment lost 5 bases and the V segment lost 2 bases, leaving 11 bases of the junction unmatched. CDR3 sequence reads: CASSQQNLAGPNEQYF. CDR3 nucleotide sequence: TGCGCCAGCAGCCAACAAAATCTAGCGGGCCCAAACGAGCAGTACTTC.

The CDR3 region has the DNA TGTGCCAGCAGTGAAATGGGGAGTAGCTCCTACAATGAGCAGTTCTTC. It yields the protein CASSEMGSSSYNEQFF. J is TRBJ2-1 and V is TRBV6-1, with a tentative D call TRBD2 (5 bases). Germline V gene lookup returns CDR1 MNHNS and CDR2 SASEGT. CDR3 length: 16 residues. Trimming removed 2 bases from V and 0 bases from J, with 11 bases in between.

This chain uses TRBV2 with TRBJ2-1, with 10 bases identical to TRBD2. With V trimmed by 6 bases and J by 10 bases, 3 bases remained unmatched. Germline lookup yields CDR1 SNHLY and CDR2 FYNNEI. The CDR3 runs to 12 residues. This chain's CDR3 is CASSVLAGEQFF. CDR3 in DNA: TGTGCCAGCAGCGTACTAGCGGGGGAGCAGTTCTTC.

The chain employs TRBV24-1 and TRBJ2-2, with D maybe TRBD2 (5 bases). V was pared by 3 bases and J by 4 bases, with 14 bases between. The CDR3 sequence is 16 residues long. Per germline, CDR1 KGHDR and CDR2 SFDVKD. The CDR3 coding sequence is TGTGCCACCAGTGATGTCTCGGAGGTTTTCACCGGGGAGCTGTTTTTT. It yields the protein CATSDVSEVFTGELFF.